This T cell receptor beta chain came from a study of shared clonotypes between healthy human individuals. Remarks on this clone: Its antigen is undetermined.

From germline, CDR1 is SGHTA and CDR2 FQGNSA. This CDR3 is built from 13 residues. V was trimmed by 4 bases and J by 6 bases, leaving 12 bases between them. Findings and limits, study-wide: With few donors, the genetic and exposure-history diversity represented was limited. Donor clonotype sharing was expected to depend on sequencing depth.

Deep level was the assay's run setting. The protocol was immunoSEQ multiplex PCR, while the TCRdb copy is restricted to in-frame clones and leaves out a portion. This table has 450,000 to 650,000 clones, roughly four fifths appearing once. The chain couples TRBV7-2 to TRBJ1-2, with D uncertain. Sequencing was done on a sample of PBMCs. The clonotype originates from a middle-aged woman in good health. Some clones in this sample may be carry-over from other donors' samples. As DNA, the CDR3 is TGTGCCAGCAGCTCTACCGATGTAAATGGCTACACCTTC. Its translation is CASSSTDVNGYTF.